Given below is one T cell receptor (beta chain) in context. In this sample, this clonotype turned up many times. Its antigen is still unknown. Base qualities are missing; no much larger clone stands one base away. This sample is drawn from a study of human T cells and chemical hapten exposure (TCRdb year 2021). Regarding the research as a whole: For sensitization, 2% DPC in acetone was applied to an approximately 2 cm by approximately 2 cm area of upper inner arm skin. Nearly 30 alopecia patients gave blood for TCR sequencing at one to four time points (pre-sensitization, 2, 6 and 24 weeks). Patch testing was performed on the upper back with Finn chambers containing 0.01% DPC, and the patch tests were scored after 6 days according to International Contact Dermatitis Research Group standards. In alopecia patients, the study followed how the peripheral blood TCR repertoire changed in vivo over primary and secondary sensitization to diphenylcyclopropenone (DPC), a hapten. Patient blood was sampled pre-sensitization (week 0) and at 2, 6 and about 24 weeks after DPC sensitization. The libraries were sequenced as a pool, and the TCR yield per sample differed mostly because of small variations in library volumes within the pool. Alopecia areata with under or over 50% scalp involvement, alopecia totalis and alopecia universalis were represented in the patient cohort, which was mostly female. Throughout the study period of roughly 24 weeks, patients also received therapeutic DPC doses to the scalp every week.

The V end gives up 2 bases and the J end 0 bases, leaving 7 bases in the junction not matched to a gene. Taken from the germline V gene, the CDR1 and CDR2 loops are KGHDR and SFDVKD. The CDR3 numbers 18 residues from cysteine through phenylalanine. The DNA shown is the 54-base CDR3, in frame from base 1. The full study reports these points: Patch test score was positively correlated with the number of PT1 expanded TCRs, with significance at thresholds 8, 16 and 32 but not at 4. DPC sensitization did not change how many TCRs were above 1 in 1000 frequency, and no evidence was found of alterations in global repertoire structure. Alopecia, a presumed autoimmune disease, was present in all patients, so the immune response of the patients might differ from that of healthy individuals. Repeated subsampling changed both the strength of the expansion versus patch-test correlation and the threshold at which the correlation became significant. Compared with pre-sensitization or healthy control sets, expanded TCRs formed significantly more large CDR3 similarity clusters, which is consistent with antigen-driven responses.

Per the publication, the time point label means: patch test 1, 2 weeks after DPC sensitization. Taken with the paper, the label for treatment or condition translates to: therapeutic diphenylcyclopropenone sensitization with weekly scalp DPC. Blood at each patch-test visit was drawn before the patch test was applied. To be eligible, patients had to be aged 18 to 70, diagnosed with alopecia and judged suitable for DPC therapy, while pregnant patients were excluded. Unfractionated whole blood was collected in Tempus Blood RNA tubes, and total RNA was extracted from that blood. Receptor libraries were prepared by RACE. The listed sequencing device is NextSeq 500. Library preparation attached unique molecular identifiers to individual cDNA molecules for quantitative, reproducible TCR counting. For every blood RNA sample, sequencing covered both the TCR alpha and TCR beta chains. Processing in the source paper ran as follows. The median number of TCRs per sample was some 100,000, ranging from roughly 20,000 to 690,600. V, J and CDR3 annotation of the TCR reads was performed with the Decombinator software suite. For the PS versus PT1 abundance plots, all samples were subsampled to the same number of TCRs (28,000). TCRs were defined as expanded if absent before sensitization and observed at least eight times at the 2-week time point. The public reads were reanalyzed by TCRdb: fastp trimming at Q25, MiXCR alignment, in-frame beta chains only. CDR3 protein duplicates are merged, each entry listing the most common genes and DNA. For this entry, the V and J calls and clone size follow TCRdb and not the study's own pipeline. The table for this sample lists 74,000 or so distinct CDR3 sequences; about 10% of them were counted only once. The top ten clones comprise roughly 3.6% of the sample.

The chain links TRBV24-1 with TRBJ2-4, with 9 junctional bases fitting TRBD1. The TCR sequence derives from a woman in her sixties or seventies with alopecia areata. Some clones in this sample may be carry-over from other donors' samples. The source was whole blood, collected in connection with sensitization to the hapten diphenylcyclopropenone (DPC). The base sequence is TGTGCCACCAGTGATTCCTCGGACAGGGGCCTAGCCAAAAACATTCAGTACTTC. Its translation reads: CATSDSSDRGLAKNIQYF.